The 8 T cell receptor beta chains given below trace back to one sample, sequenced in a study of identical twins. One entry per CDR3 protein, called by TCRdb with MiXCR from the 5' RACE reads. The data hold 1.5 million or so distinct CDR3 sequences, with roughly a third observed a single time. Sequencing used cord blood. These receptor sequences come from a newborn girl in good health.

The V gene is TRBV20-1, the J gene TRBJ2-7; the D is unclear. V dropped 2 bases and J dropped 0 bases, with 11 bases sitting between them. This CDR3 is 14 amino acids long. From germline, CDR1 is DFQATT and CDR2 SNEGSKA (reference sequence). DNA for the CDR3: TGCAGTGCTAGACAGAGTACCCTCTCCTACGAGCAGTACTTC. Protein: CSARQSTLSYEQYF.

J is TRBJ2-2 and V is TRBV27, with D possibly matching TRBD1 (6 bases). With 8 bases removed from V and 1 base from J, the gap between germline ends came to 17 bases. Germline lookup yields CDR1 MNHEY and CDR2 SMNVEV (reference sequence). The CDR3 is made up of 16 amino acids. CDR3 DNA sequence: TGTGCCAGCTGGGGGTGGCAGACAGGGAACACCGGGGAGCTGTTTTTT. Its protein is CASWGWQTGNTGELFF.

In its sample, this clonotype was seen a few times. The chain joins TRBV3-1 to TRBJ2-4; D gene uncertain. The end of the DNA is better explained by TRBJ2-7, so the J call may be wrong. Germline CDR1 and CDR2: LGHDT and YNNKEL (reference sequence). The CDR3 has 13 amino acids. The CDR3 bases are TGTGCCAGCAGCACAAGGGTTCATAACGAGCAGTACTTC. This gives the protein CASSTRVHNEQYF.

Points on this clonotype: This may be a read error, as it is one base from a much larger clone. V is TRBV11-2 and J is TRBJ2-7; the D is unclear. This CDR3 is 15 amino acids long. Germline V gives CDR1 SGHAT, CDR2 FQNNGV. Trimming took 3 bases from V and 7 from J, leaving 19 bases between them. Here the CDR3 reads CASSFRLGSYNEQYF. The CDR3 region has the DNA TGTGCCAGCAGCTTCAGGCTGGGCTCCTACAATGAGCAGTACTTC.

In its sample, this clonotype was seen a few times. The CDR3 protein is CASSRGTANTGELFF. The CDR3 DNA reads as TGTGCCAGCAGCCGCGGGACAGCGAACACCGGGGAGCTGTTTTTT. This chain connects TRBV7-6 to TRBJ2-2, with D maybe TRBD1 (7 bases). Germline CDR1 and CDR2: SGHVS and FNYEAQ. The V end was cut by 5 bases, the J end by 0 bases, with 10 bases between. The CDR3 spans 15 residues. The full variable domain, in which reference TRBV7-6 and TRBJ2-2 provide the parts outside the CDR3, is GAGVSQSPRYKVTKRGQDVALRCDPISGHVSLYWYRQALGQGPEFLTYFNYEAQQDKSGLPNDRFSAERPEGSISTLTIQRTEQRDSAMYRCASSRGTANTGELFFGEGSRLTVL.

This clonotype has more than one count but fewer than ten. The V call is TRBV3-1, the J call TRBJ2-1; D is uncertain. Germline V gene data show CDR1 as LGHDT and CDR2 as YNNKEL (reference sequence). The CDR3 runs 15 residues. The ends were cut back, 0 bases at V and 3 bases at J, with 9 bases in the middle. This CDR3 is CASSQDLLIYNEQFF. Here the CDR3 DNA reads TGTGCCAGCAGCCAAGATCTGCTTATCTACAATGAGCAGTTCTTC.

This clonotype was counted only a few times. The V and J genes are TRBV28 and TRBJ2-7, with 8 bases lining up with TRBD2. The CDR3 covers 16 residues. The junction had 9 bases not matched to a gene; V was cut back by 3 bases and J by 2 bases. The germline gives CDR1 MDHEN, CDR2 SYDVKM. The CDR3 coding sequence is TGTGCCAGCAGTTTGGACTTAGCGGGATACCCCTACGAGCAGTACTTC. Translation: CASSLDLAGYPYEQYF.

The rearrangement links TRBV7-9 to TRBJ2-6; D may match TRBD1 or TRBD2 (6 bases each). Germline CDR1 reads SEHNR; CDR2 reads FQNEAQ (reference sequence). The CDR3 has 18 amino acids. The germline V and J ends were trimmed by 1 base and 4 bases, with 17 bases remaining between them. The CDR3 DNA reads as TGTGCCAGCAGCTTAGTATTTCTGGGGGGCACAGGGGCCAACGTCCTGACTTTC. This translates into CASSLVFLGGTGANVLTF.